One and the same sample provided the 17 T cell receptor beta chains below, sequenced in a study of T-cell memory formation after mild COVID-19. A single record per CDR3 protein comes from TCRdb applying MiXCR to the 5' RACE reads. The repertoire holds about 400,000 distinct CDR3 sequences, with about 15% as singletons. Sequenced input: PBMCs or a T cell subset sorted from them (not recorded which). Receptors originate from a man younger than 35 who had mild COVID-19 (a few samples of this study predate the infection). Cell type and time point are not known.

This clonotype occurred once. The chain recombines TRBV3-1 with TRBJ1-2, with TRBD1 matching 10 bases. V dropped 4 bases and J dropped 1; count of bases not matched to a gene: 6. The CDR3 is made up of 16 amino acids. The germline gives CDR1 LGHDT, CDR2 YNNKEL (reference sequence). CDR3 DNA sequence: TGTGCCAGCAGCCGAGGGACAGGGGCATTTAACTATGGCTACACCTTC. It encodes CASSRGTGAFNYGYTF.

This clonotype was found a few times. The V and J genes are TRBV6-2 or TRBV6-3 and TRBJ1-1; D unresolved. Trimming took off 6 bases at V and 3 bases at J, with 23 bases between the two ends. The CDR3 runs to 17 residues. Germline CDR1 and CDR2: MNHEY and SVGEGT. CDR3 coding DNA: TGTGCCAGCAGCCACCGGGCCAAGACCCCCGCTTACACTGAAGCTTTCTTT. Its translation is CASSHRAKTPAYTEAFF.

This clonotype came up a few times. The chain employs TRBV4-3 and TRBJ1-1; tentatively, D is TRBD1 (5 bases). V gave up 0 bases and J gave up 3 bases, with 11 bases separating them. CDR3 size: 15 residues. Germline V gives CDR1 LGHNA, CDR2 YSLEER. As DNA, the CDR3 is TGCGCCAGCAGCCAAGATAAGGGGCGGGACACTGAAGCTTTCTTT. This sequence encodes CASSQDKGRDTEAFF.

J is TRBJ2-3 and V is TRBV12-3 or TRBV12-4; D not resolved. V was clipped by 7 bases and J by 6 bases, with 8 bases between them. The CDR3 contains 11 residues. For the CDR3, the DNA is TGTGCCAGCACCCCCGGGGATACGCAGTATTTT. Its protein product is CASTPGDTQYF.

There are a few counts of this clonotype. The chain couples TRBV6-5 to TRBJ1-6; D is ambiguous. Between the trimmed V and J ends, which lost 2 bases and 9 bases, there was a span of 14 bases. The CDR3 covers 15 residues. Germline-derived CDR1 and CDR2 are MNHEY and SVGAGI. This CDR3 is CASSYEGQVGSPLHF. CDR3 coding DNA: TGTGCCAGCAGTTACGAAGGGCAAGTGGGTTCACCCCTCCACTTT.

The chain recombines TRBV20-1 with TRBJ2-1; 9 nucleotides agree with TRBD2. CDR3 length: 16 amino acids. Unmatched junction bases numbered 11, after V lost 0 bases and J lost 8 bases. Germline values: CDR1 DFQATT, CDR2 SNEGSKA (reference sequence). Here the CDR3 reads CSARDRLRGGLHEQFF. CDR3 coding DNA: TGCAGTGCTAGAGATCGGTTGCGGGGGGGCCTACATGAGCAGTTCTTC.

This clonotype has just a few counts. The chain couples TRBV6-5 to TRBJ2-1; no clear D. The CDR3 spans 15 residues. The germline V and J ends were trimmed by 6 bases and 3 bases, with 15 bases remaining between them. From germline, CDR1 is MNHEY and CDR2 SVGAGI. CDR3 sequence reads: CASRYHRTRYNEQFF. The CDR3 nucleotides read TGTGCCAGCAGATACCACCGGACGCGCTACAATGAGCAGTTCTTC.

This clonotype was detected a few times. This rearrangement joins TRBV29-1 to TRBJ2-3; 11 positions match TRBD2. Trimming removed 5 bases from V and 4 bases from J; junction bases left unmatched: 5. The CDR3 runs 14 residues. From germline, CDR1 is SQVTM and CDR2 ANQGSEA. CDR3 DNA: TGCAGCGTTTATAGCGGGGGGGCCGCAGATACGCAGTATTTT. Translating gives CSVYSGGAADTQYF.

This clonotype was detected a few times. V and J are TRBV7-3 and TRBJ2-3; D tentatively fits TRBD1 or TRBD2 (5 bases each). Trimming took off 6 bases at V and 1 base at J, with 11 bases between the two ends. CDR3 length: 14 amino acids. CDR1 and CDR2 from the germline V gene are SGHTA and FQGTGA. In DNA form, the CDR3 reads TGTGCCAGCAGTTCCATGGGGGGCACAGATACGCAGTATTTT. Translated: CASSSMGGTDTQYF. Full variable domain (rest looked up from reference TRBV7-3 and TRBJ2-3): GAGVSQTPSNKVTEKGKYVELRCDPISGHTALYWYRQSLGQGPEFLIYFQGTGAADDSGLPNDRFFAVRPEGSVSTLKIQRTERGDSAVYLCASSSMGGTDTQYFGPGTRLTVL.

This clonotype was counted only a few times. The genes are TRBV29-1 and TRBJ1-5; D not certain. Germline V CDR1 and CDR2: SQVTM, ANQGSEA. The V end lost 7 bases, the J end lost 1 base, and 17 bases lay between the germline ends. CDR3 size: 15 residues. CDR3 DNA: TGCAGCGGAGAGAACAGACTTCCGAGCAATCAGCCCCAGCATTTT. Amino acids: CSGENRLPSNQPQHF.

In its sample, this clonotype was seen a few times. This chain connects TRBV12-3 or TRBV12-4 to TRBJ1-1; D is unclear. V shed 0 bases and J shed 0 bases, with 14 bases lying between them. The CDR3 sequence is 17 residues long. The CDR3 reads CASSLALGGLMNTEAFF. CDR3 bases: TGTGCCAGCAGTTTAGCGCTGGGTGGTCTTATGAACACTGAAGCTTTCTTT.

This rearrangement joins TRBV20-1 to TRBJ2-3, with 12 nucleotides matching TRBD2. Unmatched junction bases numbered 16, after V lost 2 bases and J lost 4 bases. The CDR3 contains 19 residues. Germline V gene sequence: CDR1 DFQATT, CDR2 SNEGSKA (reference sequence). This CDR3 reads CSARSEAALAGGPSDTQYF. The CDR3 nucleotides read TGCAGTGCTAGATCAGAGGCCGCACTAGCGGGGGGCCCGTCAGATACGCAGTATTTT.

The rearrangement joins TRBV5-6 to TRBJ2-3; 7 nucleotides align to TRBD1. The CDR3 loop spans 15 amino acids. Germline loops: CDR1 SGHDT, CDR2 YYEEEE. Losses at the gene ends were 3 bases for V and 2 bases for J; bases not matched to a gene: 6. Written as DNA, the CDR3 is TGTGCCAGCAGCTCTTGGACAGGCGACACAGATACGCAGTATTTT. It codes for CASSSWTGDTDTQYF.

The gene calls are TRBV2 and TRBJ2-1, with D unclear. The CDR3 loop spans 18 amino acids. Germline CDR1 and CDR2: SNHLY and FYNNEI. Trimming left V 6 bases short and J 1 base short, with 22 bases between. In DNA form, the CDR3 reads TGTGCCAGCAGGCTAGGTTATGGCCAGCCAGAGTCCTACAATGAGCAGTTCTTC. It is translated as CASRLGYGQPESYNEQFF.

The gene calls are TRBV7-3 and TRBJ2-1, with TRBD2 matching 10 bases. Per germline, CDR1 SGHTA and CDR2 FQGTGA. J gave up 6 bases and V 3 bases, and 2 bases lay outside the gene matches. This CDR3 spans 14 amino acids. This chain's CDR3 is CASSFLAGVNEQFF. The CDR3 nucleotides read TGTGCCAGCAGCTTCCTAGCGGGGGTCAATGAGCAGTTCTTC.

This chain links TRBV27 with TRBJ2-3; 9 bases are a match to TRBD2. The J segment lost 0 bases and the V segment lost 2 bases, leaving 3 bases of the junction unmatched. The V gene's germline CDR1 is MNHEY and CDR2 SMNVEV (reference sequence). The CDR3 covers 16 residues. The CDR3 loop reads CASSLLAGTSTDTQYF. CDR3 DNA: TGTGCCAGCAGTTTACTAGCGGGGACTAGCACAGATACGCAGTATTTT.

This clonotype was observed a handful of times. The chain employs TRBV3-1 and TRBJ2-2; the match to TRBD1 covers 7 bases. V shed 1 base, J shed 5 bases, and the junction held 4 bases outside the gene matches. Germline CDR1 is LGHDT and CDR2 is YNNKEL (reference sequence). This CDR3 spans 15 amino acids. CDR3 in amino acids: CASSQGQGRTGELFF. The CDR3 DNA is TGTGCCAGCAGCCAAGGACAGGGTCGGACCGGGGAGCTGTTTTTT.